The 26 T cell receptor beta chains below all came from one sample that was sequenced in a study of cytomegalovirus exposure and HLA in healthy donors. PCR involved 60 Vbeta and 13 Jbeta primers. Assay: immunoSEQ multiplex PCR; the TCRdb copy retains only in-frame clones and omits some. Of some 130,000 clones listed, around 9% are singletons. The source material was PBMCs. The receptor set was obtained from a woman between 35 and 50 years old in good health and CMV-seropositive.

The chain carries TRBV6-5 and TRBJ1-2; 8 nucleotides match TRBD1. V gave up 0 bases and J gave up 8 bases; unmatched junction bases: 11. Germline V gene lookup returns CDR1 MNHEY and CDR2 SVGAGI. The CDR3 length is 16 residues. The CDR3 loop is CASSYSLQGGLRGYTF. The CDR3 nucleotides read TGTGCCAGCAGTTACTCATTACAGGGGGGTCTGCGAGGCTACACCTTC.

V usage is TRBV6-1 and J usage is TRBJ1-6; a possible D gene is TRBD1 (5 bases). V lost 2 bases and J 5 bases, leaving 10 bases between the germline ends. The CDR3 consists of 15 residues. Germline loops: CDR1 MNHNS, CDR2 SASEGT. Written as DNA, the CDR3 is TGTGCCAGCAGTGAATTCAGGGCTAATAATTCACCCCTCCACTTT. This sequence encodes CASSEFRANNSPLHF.

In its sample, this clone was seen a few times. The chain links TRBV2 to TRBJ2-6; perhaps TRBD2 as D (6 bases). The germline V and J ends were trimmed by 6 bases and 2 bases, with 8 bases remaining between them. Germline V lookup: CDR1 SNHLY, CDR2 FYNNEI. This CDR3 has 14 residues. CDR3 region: CASRGLPGANVLTF. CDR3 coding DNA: TGTGCCAGCAGGGGACTTCCTGGGGCCAACGTCCTGACTTTC. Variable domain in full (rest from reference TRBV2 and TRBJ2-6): EPEVTQTPSHQVTQMGQEVILRCVPISNHLYFYWYRQILGQKVEFLVSFYNNEISEKSEIFDDQFSVERPDGSNFTLKIRSTKLEDSAMYFCASRGLPGANVLTFGAGSRLTVL.

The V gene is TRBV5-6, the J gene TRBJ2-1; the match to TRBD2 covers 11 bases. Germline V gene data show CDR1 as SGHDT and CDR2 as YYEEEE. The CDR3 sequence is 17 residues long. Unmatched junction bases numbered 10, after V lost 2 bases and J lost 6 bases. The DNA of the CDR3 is TGTGCCAGCAGCTTACCCCTCATAGCGGGGGGGGCCAATGAGCAGTTCTTC. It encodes CASSLPLIAGGANEQFF.

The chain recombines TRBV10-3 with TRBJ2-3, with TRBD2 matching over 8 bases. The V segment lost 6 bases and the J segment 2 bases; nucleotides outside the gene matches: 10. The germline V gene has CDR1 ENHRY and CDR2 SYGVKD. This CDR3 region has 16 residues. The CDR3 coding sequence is TGTGCCATCAGCATCCTTAGCGGGGCCCACACAGATACGCAGTATTTT. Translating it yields CAISILSGAHTDTQYF.

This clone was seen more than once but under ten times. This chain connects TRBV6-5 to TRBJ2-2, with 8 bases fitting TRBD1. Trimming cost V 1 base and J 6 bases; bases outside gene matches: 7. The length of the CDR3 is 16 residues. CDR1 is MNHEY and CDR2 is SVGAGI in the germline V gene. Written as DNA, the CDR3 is TGTGCCAGCAGTTACTTCCCAGGGGGCTACTCCGGGGAGCTGTTTTTT. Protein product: CASSYFPGGYSGELFF.

The CDR3 DNA reads TGCGCCAGCAGCTCTTATCTCAGGGATGGCTACACCTTC. It is translated as CASSSYLRDGYTF. The chain carries TRBV5-1 and TRBJ1-2; D perhaps matches TRBD1 (5 bases). Per germline, CDR1 SGHRS and CDR2 YFSETQ. Deletions cut 3 bases from V and 6 bases from J, with 12 bases between. The CDR3 covers 13 residues.

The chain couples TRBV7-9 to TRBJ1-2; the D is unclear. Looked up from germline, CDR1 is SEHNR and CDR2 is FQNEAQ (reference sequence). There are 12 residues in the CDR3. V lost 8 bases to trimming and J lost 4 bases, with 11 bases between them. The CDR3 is CASGGGVYGYTF. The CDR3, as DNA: TGTGCCAGCGGAGGCGGGGTCTATGGCTACACCTTC.

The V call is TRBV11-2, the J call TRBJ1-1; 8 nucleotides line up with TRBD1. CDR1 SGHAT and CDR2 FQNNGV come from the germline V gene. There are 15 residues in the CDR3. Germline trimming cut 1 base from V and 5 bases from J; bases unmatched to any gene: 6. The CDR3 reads CASSLVGRGRTEAFF. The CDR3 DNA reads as TGTGCCAGCAGCTTAGTAGGCAGGGGGCGGACTGAAGCTTTCTTT. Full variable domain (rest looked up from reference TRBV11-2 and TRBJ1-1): EAGVAQSPRYKIIEKRQSVAFWCNPISGHATLYWYQQILGQGPKLLIQFQNNGVVDDSQLPKDRFSAERLKGVDSTLKIQPAKLEDSAVYLCASSLVGRGRTEAFFGQGTRLTVV.

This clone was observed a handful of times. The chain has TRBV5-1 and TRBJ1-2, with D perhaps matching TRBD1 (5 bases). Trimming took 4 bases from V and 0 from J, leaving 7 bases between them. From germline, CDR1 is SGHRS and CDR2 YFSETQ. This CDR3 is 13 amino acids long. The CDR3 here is CASSDSPNYGYTF. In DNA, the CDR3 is TGCGCCAGCAGCGACAGCCCTAACTATGGCTACACCTTC. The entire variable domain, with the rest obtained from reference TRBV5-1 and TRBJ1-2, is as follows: KAGVTQTPRYLIKTRGQQVTLSCSPISGHRSVSWYQQTPGQGLQFLFEYFSETQRNKGNFPGRFSGRQFSNSRSEMNVSTLELGDSALYLCASSDSPNYGYTFGSGTRLTVV.

The CDR3 DNA reads as TGTGCCAGCTCACCCGGGGTTATGAACACTGAAGCTTTCTTT. It codes for CASSPGVMNTEAFF. The V gene is TRBV18, the J gene TRBJ1-1; D gene uncertain. V dropped 3 bases and J dropped 0 bases, with 8 bases sitting between them. Germline CDR1 KGHSH, CDR2 LQKENI. This CDR3 region has 14 residues. Full variable domain (rest looked up from reference TRBV18 and TRBJ1-1): NAGVMQNPRHLVRRRGQEARLRCSPMKGHSHVYWYRQLPEEGLKFMVYLQKENIIDESGMPKERFSAEFPKEGPSILRIQQVVRGDSAAYFCASSPGVMNTEAFFGQGTRLTVV.

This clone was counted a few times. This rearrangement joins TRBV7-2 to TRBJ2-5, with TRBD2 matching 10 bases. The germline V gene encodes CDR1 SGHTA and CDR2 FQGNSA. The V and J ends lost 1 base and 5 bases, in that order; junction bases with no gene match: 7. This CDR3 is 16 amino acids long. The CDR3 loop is CASSLDPAGGRETQYF. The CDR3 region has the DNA TGTGCCAGCAGCTTAGATCCAGCGGGGGGGCGGGAGACCCAGTACTTC.

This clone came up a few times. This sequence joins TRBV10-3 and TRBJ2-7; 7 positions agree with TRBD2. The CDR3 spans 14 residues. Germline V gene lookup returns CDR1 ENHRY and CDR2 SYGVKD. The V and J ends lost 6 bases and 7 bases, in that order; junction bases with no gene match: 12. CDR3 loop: CAIRTAGIGGEQYF. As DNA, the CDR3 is TGTGCCATCAGGACCGCAGGGATCGGGGGGGAGCAGTACTTC.

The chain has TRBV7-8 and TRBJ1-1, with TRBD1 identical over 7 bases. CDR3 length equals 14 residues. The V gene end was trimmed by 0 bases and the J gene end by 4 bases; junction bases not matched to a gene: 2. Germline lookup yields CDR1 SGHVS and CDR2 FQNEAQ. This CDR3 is CASSLAPGGTEAFF. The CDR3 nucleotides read TGTGCCAGCAGCTTAGCGCCAGGGGGCACTGAAGCTTTCTTT.

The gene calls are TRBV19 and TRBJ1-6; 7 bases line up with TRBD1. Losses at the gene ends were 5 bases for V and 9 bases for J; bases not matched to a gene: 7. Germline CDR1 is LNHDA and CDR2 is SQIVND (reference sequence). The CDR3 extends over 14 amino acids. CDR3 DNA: TGTGCCAGTAGTGGGGACAGCCGAAGTTCACCCCTCCACTTT. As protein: CASSGDSRSSPLHF.

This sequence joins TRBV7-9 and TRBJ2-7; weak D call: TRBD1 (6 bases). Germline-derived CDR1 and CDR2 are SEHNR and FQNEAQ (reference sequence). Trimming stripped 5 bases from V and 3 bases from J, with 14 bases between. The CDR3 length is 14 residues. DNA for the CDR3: TGTGCCAGCAGCACCACAGGGTTCAGCTACGAGCAGTACTTC. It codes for CASSTTGFSYEQYF.

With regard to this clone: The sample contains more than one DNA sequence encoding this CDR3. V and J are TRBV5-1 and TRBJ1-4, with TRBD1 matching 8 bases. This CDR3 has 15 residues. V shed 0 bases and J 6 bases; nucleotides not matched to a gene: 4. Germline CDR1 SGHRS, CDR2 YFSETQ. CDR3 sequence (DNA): TGCGCCAGCAGCTTGGCAGGGGGCTCCCATGAAAAACTGTTTTTT. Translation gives CASSLAGGSHEKLFF. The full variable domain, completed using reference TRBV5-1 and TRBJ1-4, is KAGVTQTPRYLIKTRGQQVTLSCSPISGHRSVSWYQQTPGQGLQFLFEYFSETQRNKGNFPGRFSGRQFSNSRSEMNVSTLELGDSALYLCASSLAGGSHEKLFFGSGTQLSVL.

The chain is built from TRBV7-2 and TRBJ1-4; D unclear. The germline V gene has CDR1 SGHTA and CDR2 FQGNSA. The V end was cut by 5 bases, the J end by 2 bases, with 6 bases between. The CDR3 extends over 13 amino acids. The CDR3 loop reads CASSPQTNEKLFF. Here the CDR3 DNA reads TGTGCCAGCAGCCCACAGACTAATGAAAAACTGTTTTTT.

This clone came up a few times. This chain's CDR3 is CASSVAGHGYTF. CDR3 in DNA: TGTGCCAGCAGTGTTGCAGGGCATGGCTACACCTTC. This sequence joins TRBV6-1 and TRBJ1-2, with D maybe TRBD1 (5 bases). Germline V lookup: CDR1 MNHNS, CDR2 SASEGT. CDR3 length equals 12 residues. V was pared by 4 bases and J by 6 bases, with 9 bases between.

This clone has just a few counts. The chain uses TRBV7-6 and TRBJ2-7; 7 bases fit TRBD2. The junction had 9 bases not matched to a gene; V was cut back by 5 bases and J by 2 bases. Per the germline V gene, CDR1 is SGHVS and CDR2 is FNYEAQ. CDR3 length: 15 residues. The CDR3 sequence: CASSPLGGGTYEQYF. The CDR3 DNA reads TGTGCCAGCAGCCCACTTGGCGGGGGAACCTACGAGCAGTACTTC.

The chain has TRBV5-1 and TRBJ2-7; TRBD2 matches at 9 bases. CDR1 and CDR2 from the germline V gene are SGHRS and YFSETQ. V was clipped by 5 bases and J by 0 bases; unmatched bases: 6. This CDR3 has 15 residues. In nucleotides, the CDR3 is TGCGCCAGCAGGAAGGCGGGGGGGAACTCCTACGAGCAGTACTTC. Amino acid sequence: CASRKAGGNSYEQYF. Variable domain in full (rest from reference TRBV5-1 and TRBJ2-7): KAGVTQTPRYLIKTRGQQVTLSCSPISGHRSVSWYQQTPGQGLQFLFEYFSETQRNKGNFPGRFSGRQFSNSRSEMNVSTLELGDSALYLCASRKAGGNSYEQYFGPGTRLTVT.

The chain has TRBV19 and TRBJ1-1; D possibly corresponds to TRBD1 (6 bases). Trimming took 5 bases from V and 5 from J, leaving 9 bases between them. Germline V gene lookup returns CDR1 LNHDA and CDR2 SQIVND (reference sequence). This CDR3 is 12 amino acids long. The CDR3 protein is CASSGRGTEAFF. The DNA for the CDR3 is TGTGCCAGTAGTGGGAGGGGGACTGAAGCTTTCTTT.

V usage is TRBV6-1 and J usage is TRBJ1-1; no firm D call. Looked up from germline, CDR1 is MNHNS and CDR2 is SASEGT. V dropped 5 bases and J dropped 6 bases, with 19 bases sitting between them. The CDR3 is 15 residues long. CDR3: CASSSRGSGPPEAFF. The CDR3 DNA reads TGTGCCAGCAGTTCCCGGGGATCTGGACCACCTGAAGCTTTCTTT.

CDR3 residues: CSVYGSTDTQYF. DNA of the CDR3: TGCAGCGTCTACGGGTCCACAGATACGCAGTATTTT. The chain carries TRBV29-1 and TRBJ2-3; D remains ambiguous. Germline CDR1 is SQVTM and CDR2 is ANQGSEA. Trimming stripped 6 bases from V and 2 bases from J, with 9 bases between. This CDR3 region has 12 residues.

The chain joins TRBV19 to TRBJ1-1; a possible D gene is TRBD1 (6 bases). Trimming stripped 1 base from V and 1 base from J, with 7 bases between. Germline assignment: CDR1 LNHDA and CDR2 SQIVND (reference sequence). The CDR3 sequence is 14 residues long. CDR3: CASSIGGGNTEAFF. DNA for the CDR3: TGTGCCAGTAGTATAGGAGGGGGGAACACTGAAGCTTTCTTT.

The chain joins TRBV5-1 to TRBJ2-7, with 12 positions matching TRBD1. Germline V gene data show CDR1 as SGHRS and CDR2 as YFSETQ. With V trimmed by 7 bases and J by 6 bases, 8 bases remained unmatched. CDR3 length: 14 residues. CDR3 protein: CASHRDRGQGEQYF. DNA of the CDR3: TGCGCCAGCCACCGGGACAGGGGGCAGGGCGAGCAGTACTTC.